The present entry profiles one TCR beta chain with its context. Its antigen is unknown. The sample belongs to a study of response to subunit inactivated influenza vaccine. TCRdb reprocessed the RT-PCR reads with MiXCR, giving one entry per CDR3 protein. This table holds more than 400,000 distinct CDR3 sequences, over 9.5% found once. The study's findings and limits: The authors proposed limited new T cell recruitment per seasonal influenza vaccination.

This sample comprised PBMCs from blood, obtained roughly 47 days after vaccination. The source is a man between 50 and 59 years old who received an inactivated influenza vaccine.

CDR3 protein: CASSLFRGRENNEQFF. The CDR3, as DNA: TGTGCCAGCAGTTTATTCAGGGGGCGGGAGAACAATGAGCAGTTCTTC. The J gene is TRBJ2-1, the V gene TRBV12-3 or TRBV12-4; tentatively, D is TRBD1 (8 bases). V lost 2 bases, J lost 5 bases, and 16 bases lay in between. The CDR3 is 16 residues long.